This T cell receptor beta chain was recovered during a study of chemoradiotherapy in HPV16-positive cancers. About the study: A couple of HPV16-positive patients' cells yielded candidate HPV-specific clones and common motifs. Whole-study findings and limits: HPV-responsive T-cell expansion during chemoradiotherapy was linked to improved recurrence-free survival in HPV16-positive patients. Candidate HPV-specific clones and E7-related TCR motifs grew in tumor during treatment.

The data were produced by immunoSEQ multiplex PCR, yet TCRdb's version contains in-frame clones alone and is incomplete. The table shows 10,000 to 15,000 clones, with about 77% occurring only once. The CDR3 covers 15 residues. V dropped 3 bases and J dropped 0 bases, with 11 bases sitting between them. Germline V gene sequence: CDR1 MGHRA, CDR2 YSYEKL. On this clone itself: Its antigen is still unknown.

The receptor's source is a human donor with HPV-associated anogenital cancer. The chain is built from TRBV4-1 and TRBJ1-2, with D maybe TRBD1 (5 bases). The sample was taken from a patient who underwent chemoradiotherapy. The CDR3 nucleotides are TGCGCCAGCAGCCAGGGCGGGGCAGCTAACTATGGCTACACCTTC. This gives the protein CASSQGGAANYGYTF.